This T cell receptor (beta chain) was identified during a study of identical twins. This CDR3 has 15 amino acids. CDR1 is SEHNR, CDR2 FQNEAQ, per germline (reference sequence). Of note for this clonotype: As yet, its antigen is unknown. The junction departs from germline at one end; a sequencing error may be responsible.

The authors used template switching to add a universal primer site and gave cDNA unique molecular identifiers. TCRdb independently ran MiXCR on the 5' RACE reads; one entry per CDR3 protein. The sample has 700,000 or so distinct CDR3 sequences, 8.5% to 9% seen once. Overall study findings and caveats: Recombination models fit unrelated individuals' TCR alpha sharing but underestimated twins'. Cord blood's abundant beta clonotypes had fewer insertions, unlike memory repertoires. It was possible that invariant MAIT and iNKT cells partly confounded the zero-insertion analyses.

These same data were also listed under a study on yellow fever vaccine responses in identical twins.

The sequencing input was PBMCs. V usage is TRBV7-9 and J usage is TRBJ2-2; D perhaps matches TRBD1 (6 bases). The sequence derives from a woman aged 18-30 years in good health. The CDR3 DNA reads TGTGCCAGCAGCGTTTTAACAGGGAACGCCGGGGAGCTGTTTTTT. Translating gives CASSVLTGNAGELFF.